The entry below describes one T cell receptor (beta chain). The target antigen is unknown. Here immunoSEQ multiplex PCR was the method, and the copy in TCRdb shows in-frame clones only, minus some. The sample holds some 84,000 clones; about 87% are singletons and the top ten take 16%. The data belong to a study of T cell responses to AZD1222 COVID-19 vaccine. At the level of the study: Second-dose intervals near 4 or 12 weeks were combined. Study-wide results and limits: Donors were largely white British and mainly female; clonal diversity was possibly underestimated. Spike was spanned by vaccine-associated CD4 TCRs, with dominance at 160-218 and 743-854.

V lost 5 bases and J lost 1, with 5 bases in between. CDR3 size: 12 residues. Germline CDR1 is SGHAT and CDR2 is FQNNGV. Sequences were derived from peripheral blood, sampled on day 0 of AZD1222 vaccination. This clonotype originated in an adult in good health. The chain employs TRBV11-2 and TRBJ2-5, with D unclear. CDR3 bases: TGTGCCAGCAGCCCCCGCCAAGAGACCCAGTACTTC. Its protein product is CASSPRQETQYF.